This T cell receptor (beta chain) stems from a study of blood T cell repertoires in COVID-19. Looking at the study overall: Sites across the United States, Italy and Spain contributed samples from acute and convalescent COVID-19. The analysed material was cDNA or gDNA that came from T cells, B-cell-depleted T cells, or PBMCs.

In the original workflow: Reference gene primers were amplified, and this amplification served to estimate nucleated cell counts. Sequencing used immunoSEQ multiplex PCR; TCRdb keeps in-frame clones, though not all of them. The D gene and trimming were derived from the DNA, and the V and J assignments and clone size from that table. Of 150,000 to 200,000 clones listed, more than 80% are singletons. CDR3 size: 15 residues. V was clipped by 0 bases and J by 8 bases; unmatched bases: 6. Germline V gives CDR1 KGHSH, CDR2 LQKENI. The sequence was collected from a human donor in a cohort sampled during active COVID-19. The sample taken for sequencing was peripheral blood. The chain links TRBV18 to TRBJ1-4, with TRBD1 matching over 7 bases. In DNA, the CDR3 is TGTGCCAGCTCACCACCGGAGGGGGCATCAGAAAAACTGTTTTTT. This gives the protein CASSPPEGASEKLFF. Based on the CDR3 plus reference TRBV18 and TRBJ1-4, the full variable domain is NAGVMQNPRHLVRRRGQEARLRCSPMKGHSHVYWYRQLPEEGLKFMVYLQKENIIDESGMPKERFSAEFPKEGPSILRIQQVVRGDSAAYFCASSPPEGASEKLFFGSGTQLSVL.